This entry lists 6 T cell receptor beta chains sequenced from one sample in a study of CD8+ T cells in alopecia areata. Described treatment: oral pan-JAK inhibitor, 5-10 mg twice daily. RNA extraction and reverse transcription yielded cDNA as sequencing template. The method was immunoSEQ multiplex PCR; TCRdb's version includes in-frame clones alone and lacks a portion of them. The sample has about 200,000 clones; around two fifths are singletons. The material sequenced was CD4+ T cells sorted from blood, taken at approximately week 30, from a patient treated with tofacitinib. The receptors were gathered from a human donor with alopecia areata.

The J gene is TRBJ2-2, the V gene TRBV6-5, with 7 bases aligning to TRBD1. Germline CDR1 reads MNHEY; CDR2 reads SVGAGI. Trimming removed 6 bases from V and 1 base from J; junction bases left unmatched: 5. CDR3 length equals 15 residues. CDR3 loop: CASRPGQMNTGELFF. The CDR3, as DNA: TGTGCCAGCAGACCGGGACAGATGAACACCGGGGAGCTGTTTTTT.

The V gene is TRBV18, the J gene TRBJ2-5; D gene ambiguous. Trimming took off 3 bases at V and 5 bases at J, with 7 bases between the two ends. This CDR3 has 12 residues. Per germline, CDR1 KGHSH and CDR2 LQKENI. CDR3 nucleotides: TGTGCCAGCTCACCGGGAACCGAGACCCAGTACTTC. Residues: CASSPGTETQYF.

The genes are TRBV13 and TRBJ2-1; 8 nucleotides align to TRBD1. Losses at the gene ends were 6 bases for V and 0 bases for J; bases not matched to a gene: 7. Germline V gene sequence: CDR1 PRHDT, CDR2 FYEKMQ (reference sequence). CDR3 size: 16 residues. In DNA form, the CDR3 reads TGTGCCAGCAGAAGGTGGACAGGGAGCTCCTACAATGAGCAGTTCTTC. Encoded protein: CASRRWTGSSYNEQFF.

A few counts support this clone. V usage is TRBV19 and J usage is TRBJ2-7, with D hard to call. The length of the CDR3 is 14 residues. With 4 bases removed from V and 2 bases from J, the gap between germline ends came to 12 bases. From germline, CDR1 is LNHDA and CDR2 SQIVND (reference sequence). Here the CDR3 DNA reads TGTGCCAGTAGTACTTCGATAAGAACCTACGAGCAGTACTTC. Protein: CASSTSIRTYEQYF.

The chain is built from TRBV25-1 and TRBJ1-6; the match to TRBD1 covers 7 bases. This CDR3 contains 14 residues. V lost 4 bases to trimming and J lost 7 bases; unmatched junction nucleotides: 4. The germline gives CDR1 MGHDK, CDR2 SYGVNS. The CDR3 DNA is TGTGCCAGCAGTGGACAGGGTAGGAATTCACCCCTCCACTTT. Protein sequence: CASSGQGRNSPLHF. Full variable domain (remainder filled in from reference TRBV25-1 and TRBJ1-6): EADIYQTPRYLVIGTGKKITLECSQTMGHDKMYWYQQDPGMELHLIHYSYGVNSTEKGDLSSESTVSRIRTEHFPLTLESARPSHTSQYLCASSGQGRNSPLHFGNGTRLTVT.

This clone was found a few times. The chain is built from TRBV30 and TRBJ1-5; 8 nucleotides match TRBD1. This CDR3 is built from 15 residues. Germline values: CDR1 GTSNPN, CDR2 SVGIG (reference sequence). Trimming removed 4 bases from V and 3 bases from J; junction bases left unmatched: 8. The CDR3 coding sequence is TGTGCCTGGAATAACGGACAGGGAGTCAATCAGCCCCAGCATTTT. Residues: CAWNNGQGVNQPQHF.